A selection of T cell receptor beta chains follows, all from one sample in a study of type 1 and type 2 diabetes patients. TCRdb reprocessed the multiplex PCR reads with MiXCR, giving one entry per CDR3 protein. The sample records a few hundred thousand distinct CDR3 sequences, roughly 50% being singletons. Material: peripheral blood mononuclear cells (PBMCs). These TCRs come from a man aged 18 to 30 with type 2 diabetes. The CDR3 runs from the conserved cysteine through the conserved F or W. A D gene is named only where the DNA matches it firmly. The listing skips clone size in some rows; elsewhere it reads once, few, many or a size class.

CDR3 length: 17
D gene: TRBD2
J gene: TRBJ2-1
V gene: TRBV10-3
clone size: once
CDR3 DNA: TGTGCCATCGGGAATGTGGGGGGAGGGAGCTCCTACAATGAGCAGTTCTTC
CDR3 protein: CAIGNVGGGSSYNEQFF

CDR3 length: 12
D gene: .
J gene: TRBJ2-1
V gene: TRBV7-8
clone size: .
CDR3 DNA: TGTGCCAGCAGCTTGTTGAGCAATGAGCAGTTCTTC
CDR3 protein: CASSLLSNEQFF

CDR3 length: 14
D gene: TRBD2
J gene: TRBJ2-6
V gene: TRBV2
clone size: .
CDR3 DNA: TGTGCCGGCTCAAGCGGGGCTGGGGCCAACGTCCTGACTTTC
CDR3 protein: CAGSSGAGANVLTF

CDR3 length: 12
D gene: .
J gene: TRBJ1-1
V gene: TRBV20-1
clone size: .
CDR3 DNA: TGCAGTGCTTCAGGCCAGGGAGGGGGAGCTTTCTTT
CDR3 protein: CSASGQGGGAFF

CDR3 length: 14
D gene: .
J gene: TRBJ2-3
V gene: TRBV29-1
clone size: .
CDR3 DNA: TGCAGCTTTAAGGGGGGGGTGGGCACAGATACGCAGTATTTT
CDR3 protein: CSFKGGVGTDTQYF

CDR3 length: 13
D gene: .
J gene: TRBJ1-2
V gene: TRBV7-3
clone size: few
CDR3 DNA: TGTGCCAGCAGCTTAGATCCAGGGTATGGCTACACCTTC
CDR3 protein: CASSLDPGYGYTF

CDR3 length: 15
D gene: .
J gene: TRBJ1-2
V gene: TRBV7-2
clone size: many
CDR3 DNA: TGTGCCAGCACCGTATCTCGGACAACGAACTATGGCTACACCTTC
CDR3 protein: CASTVSRTTNYGYTF

CDR3 length: 15
D gene: .
J gene: TRBJ2-3
V gene: TRBV2
clone size: .
CDR3 DNA: TGTGCCGCTCCCGGGATACGGGGGAGCACAGATACGCAGTATTTT
CDR3 protein: CAAPGIRGSTDTQYF

CDR3 length: 14
D gene: .
J gene: TRBJ1-2
V gene: TRBV14
clone size: .
CDR3 DNA: TGTGCCAGCAGCCCAGAACAGGGTACCTATGGCTACACCTTC
CDR3 protein: CASSPEQGTYGYTF

CDR3 length: 13
D gene: .
J gene: TRBJ2-6
V gene: TRBV30
clone size: many
CDR3 DNA: TGTGCCTGGAGCGGCTCTGGGGCCAACGTCCTGACTTTC
CDR3 protein: CAWSGSGANVLTF

CDR3 length: 13
D gene: TRBD1
J gene: TRBJ1-2
V gene: TRBV20-1
clone size: .
CDR3 DNA: TGCAGTGCTAAAGACAGGGGCCCCTATGGCTACACCTTC
CDR3 protein: CSAKDRGPYGYTF

CDR3 length: 16
D gene: TRBD1
J gene: TRBJ1-6
V gene: TRBV10-2
clone size: many
CDR3 DNA: TGCGCCAGCAGTGAGGGGAGCAGGGGGCGCGGTTCACCCCTCCACTTT
CDR3 protein: CASSEGSRGRGSPLHF

CDR3 length: 16
D gene: TRBD1
J gene: TRBJ1-4
V gene: TRBV6-1
clone size: .
CDR3 DNA: TGTGCCAGCAGTGGGGGACAGGGGATGACTAATGAAAAACTGTTTTTT
CDR3 protein: CASSGGQGMTNEKLFF

CDR3 length: 15
D gene: .
J gene: TRBJ2-3
V gene: TRBV12-3/TRBV12-4
clone size: .
CDR3 DNA: TGTGCCAGCAGTTTTACTGGGTCTAGCACAGATACGCAGTATTTT
CDR3 protein: CASSFTGSSTDTQYF

CDR3 length: 14
D gene: .
J gene: TRBJ1-1
V gene: TRBV19
clone size: .
CDR3 DNA: TGTGCCAGTGGGGGTCCGGCGCGGAACACTGAAGCTTTCTTT
CDR3 protein: CASGGPARNTEAFF

CDR3 length: 15
D gene: .
J gene: TRBJ2-2
V gene: TRBV6-2/TRBV6-3
clone size: .
CDR3 DNA: TGTGCCAGCGTTTCTAGGGGATGGGGCACCGGGGAGCTGTTTTTT
CDR3 protein: CASVSRGWGTGELFF

CDR3 length: 12
D gene: .
J gene: TRBJ1-4
V gene: TRBV20-1
clone size: once
CDR3 DNA: TGCAGTGCTAGAGATCTCGGGGAAAAACTGTTTTTT
CDR3 protein: CSARDLGEKLFF

CDR3 length: 13
D gene: .
J gene: TRBJ2-7
V gene: TRBV19
clone size: once
CDR3 DNA: TGTGCCAGTAGTATAGGGCAAGATTACGAGCAGTACTTC
CDR3 protein: CASSIGQDYEQYF

CDR3 length: 16
D gene: TRBD1
J gene: TRBJ1-2
V gene: TRBV19
clone size: .
CDR3 DNA: TGTGCCAGTAGTATGGGACAGGAAGGATTTTTTTATGGCTACACCTTC
CDR3 protein: CASSMGQEGFFYGYTF

CDR3 length: 15
D gene: .
J gene: TRBJ2-1
V gene: TRBV13
clone size: .
CDR3 DNA: TGTGCCAGCAGCTTTCGACAGGTAAACTACAATGAGCAGTTCTTC
CDR3 protein: CASSFRQVNYNEQFF

CDR3 length: 14
D gene: TRBD1
J gene: TRBJ2-7
V gene: TRBV4-1
clone size: few
CDR3 DNA: TGCGCCAGCAGCCAAGTTACAGGGGGGAGCGAGCAGTACTTC
CDR3 protein: CASSQVTGGSEQYF

CDR3 length: 14
D gene: .
J gene: TRBJ2-7
V gene: TRBV10-3
clone size: .
CDR3 DNA: TGTGCCATCAGTGAGTCGAATAGCGGTTACGAGCAGTACTTC
CDR3 protein: CAISESNSGYEQYF

CDR3 length: 13
D gene: .
J gene: TRBJ2-5
V gene: TRBV5-5
clone size: .
CDR3 DNA: TGTGCCAGCAGCTTGGCACTTATGGAGACCCAGTACTTC
CDR3 protein: CASSLALMETQYF

CDR3 length: 18
D gene: TRBD2
J gene: TRBJ2-3
V gene: TRBV27
clone size: .
CDR3 DNA: TGCGCCAGCAGCTCAGGGCGAGCGGGACTAGCGGCACCAGATACGCAGTATTTT
CDR3 protein: CASSSGRAGLAAPDTQYF

CDR3 length: 15
D gene: .
J gene: TRBJ2-6
V gene: TRBV28
clone size: .
CDR3 DNA: TGTGCCAGCAGCCGCGGAGCTACTGGGGCCAACGTCCTGACTTTC
CDR3 protein: CASSRGATGANVLTF

CDR3 length: 15
D gene: TRBD1
J gene: TRBJ2-5
V gene: TRBV19
clone size: .
CDR3 DNA: TGTGCCAGTAGTCCGGGACAGGGTTCTCTAGAGACCCAGTACTTC
CDR3 protein: CASSPGQGSLETQYF

CDR3 length: 18
D gene: TRBD2
J gene: TRBJ2-5
V gene: TRBV24-1
clone size: few
CDR3 DNA: TGTGCCGCCCGACTCCTACTAGCGGTGAGACCTTCGGAGGAGACCCAGTACTTC
CDR3 protein: CAARLLLAVRPSEETQYF

CDR3 length: 15
D gene: .
J gene: TRBJ1-1
V gene: TRBV7-2
clone size: few
CDR3 DNA: TGTGCCAGCAGCTTAGCTGTACGGGGGTCCCCTGAAGCTTTCTTT
CDR3 protein: CASSLAVRGSPEAFF

CDR3 length: 15
D gene: TRBD1
J gene: TRBJ1-4
V gene: TRBV30
clone size: .
CDR3 DNA: TGTGCCTGGAGCGCGTTTGGGACAGGGGTCGGAAAACTGTTTTTT
CDR3 protein: CAWSAFGTGVGKLFF

CDR3 length: 14
D gene: .
J gene: TRBJ2-7
V gene: TRBV25-1
clone size: once
CDR3 DNA: TGTGCCAGCAGCCCCTTCGGGCATCACAATGAGCAATTCTTC
CDR3 protein: CASSPFGHHNEQFF

CDR3 length: 18
D gene: .
J gene: TRBJ2-6
V gene: TRBV7-3
clone size: .
CDR3 DNA: TGTGCCAGCAGCCCCGGCCCCCAAGGGGCCTCTGGGGCCAACGTCCTGACTTTC
CDR3 protein: CASSPGPQGASGANVLTF

CDR3 length: 14
D gene: .
J gene: TRBJ1-1
V gene: TRBV28
clone size: once
CDR3 DNA: TGTGCCAGCAGTTTACTACTATTGAACACTGAAGCTTTCTTT
CDR3 protein: CASSLLLLNTEAFF

CDR3 length: 15
D gene: TRBD2
J gene: TRBJ2-1
V gene: TRBV9
clone size: .
CDR3 DNA: TGTGCCAGCAGAAAATACGGGACTAGCGGGGATGAGCAGTTCTTC
CDR3 protein: CASRKYGTSGDEQFF

CDR3 length: 12
D gene: .
J gene: TRBJ2-7
V gene: TRBV7-3
clone size: .
CDR3 DNA: TGTGCCAGCAGCTTCGGAGTGAGCGAGCAGTACTTC
CDR3 protein: CASSFGVSEQYF

CDR3 length: 15
D gene: TRBD1
J gene: TRBJ2-7
V gene: TRBV2
clone size: few
CDR3 DNA: TGTGCCAGCAGTGAACAGGGGGCCGGGATTGGCGAGCAGTACTTC
CDR3 protein: CASSEQGAGIGEQYF

CDR3 length: 18
D gene: .
J gene: TRBJ1-2
V gene: TRBV4-3
clone size: few
CDR3 DNA: TGCGCCAGCAGCCAAGATCCCTCGACAGTTGGCGCGAACTATGGCTACACCTTC
CDR3 protein: CASSQDPSTVGANYGYTF

CDR3 length: 16
D gene: .
J gene: TRBJ1-2
V gene: TRBV7-2
clone size: .
CDR3 DNA: TGTGCCAGCAGCCCCTTGGACGGAAAGAGACGGGATGGCTACACCTTC
CDR3 protein: CASSPLDGKRRDGYTF

CDR3 length: 15
D gene: .
J gene: TRBJ1-1
V gene: TRBV6-5
clone size: once
CDR3 DNA: TGTGCCGGCAAACAACAGGGTCTCTCTCCTTATGAAGCTTTCTTT
CDR3 protein: CAGKQQGLSPYEAFF

CDR3 length: 16
D gene: .
J gene: TRBJ2-1
V gene: TRBV7-3
clone size: .
CDR3 DNA: TGTGCCAGCAGCCCCGGGGCTAGGATAAGTGGGGGTGAGCAGTTCTTC
CDR3 protein: CASSPGARISGGEQFF

CDR3 length: 11
D gene: .
J gene: TRBJ1-2
V gene: TRBV2
clone size: .
CDR3 DNA: TGTGCCAGCCCTGGATCCGGGGGCTACACCTTC
CDR3 protein: CASPGSGGYTF

CDR3 length: 14
D gene: .
J gene: TRBJ2-5
V gene: TRBV2
clone size: .
CDR3 DNA: TGTGCCAGCAGTCAGAGGGACGGGGAAGAGACCCAGTACTTC
CDR3 protein: CASSQRDGEETQYF

CDR3 length: 13
D gene: .
J gene: TRBJ2-1
V gene: TRBV15
clone size: .
CDR3 DNA: TGTGCCACCAGCAGAGCGAGAGGCAATGAGCAGTTCTTC
CDR3 protein: CATSRARGNEQFF

CDR3 length: 16
D gene: TRBD2
J gene: TRBJ2-1
V gene: TRBV6-2/TRBV6-3
clone size: .
CDR3 DNA: TGTGCCAGCAGGCTAAATAGCGGGGGAGTTCACAATGAGCAGTTCTTC
CDR3 protein: CASRLNSGGVHNEQFF

CDR3 length: 13
D gene: .
J gene: TRBJ2-7
V gene: TRBV7-9
clone size: few
CDR3 DNA: TGTGCCAGCAGCTTCTTGACGGACTCCGAGCAGTACTTC
CDR3 protein: CASSFLTDSEQYF

CDR3 length: 14
D gene: TRBD1
J gene: TRBJ1-2
V gene: TRBV7-2
clone size: .
CDR3 DNA: TGTGCCAGCAGCCGGGACAGGGATGAATATGGCTACACCTTC
CDR3 protein: CASSRDRDEYGYTF

CDR3 length: 14
D gene: TRBD1
J gene: TRBJ1-1
V gene: TRBV6-6
clone size: few
CDR3 DNA: TGTGCCAGCAAGAGAGGGGGCGCGGGCACTGAAGCTTTCTTT
CDR3 protein: CASKRGGAGTEAFF

CDR3 length: 14
D gene: .
J gene: TRBJ2-7
V gene: TRBV20-1
clone size: .
CDR3 DNA: TGCAGTGCTAGAGATAACGACCTCACCTACGAGCAGTACTTC
CDR3 protein: CSARDNDLTYEQYF

CDR3 length: 16
D gene: TRBD1
J gene: TRBJ2-2
V gene: TRBV6-1
clone size: few
CDR3 DNA: TGTGCCAGCAGTGAAGCGCGGGGACAGGGAGCCGGGGAGCTGTTTTTT
CDR3 protein: CASSEARGQGAGELFF

CDR3 length: 12
D gene: TRBD2
J gene: TRBJ2-3
V gene: TRBV14
clone size: .
CDR3 DNA: TGTGCCAGCAGCACAACCGGGACTAGCTTCGATTTT
CDR3 protein: CASSTTGTSFDF

CDR3 length: 15
D gene: TRBD2
J gene: TRBJ2-1
V gene: TRBV12-3/TRBV12-4
clone size: .
CDR3 DNA: TGTGCCAGCAGTTTTAGCGGGAGCGGTCGTCATGAGCAGTTCTTC
CDR3 protein: CASSFSGSGRHEQFF

CDR3 length: 11
D gene: .
J gene: TRBJ2-5
V gene: TRBV30
clone size: many
CDR3 DNA: TGTGCCTGGAATCTTGGGCCCACCCAGTACTTC
CDR3 protein: CAWNLGPTQYF

CDR3 length: 14
D gene: TRBD1
J gene: TRBJ1-2
V gene: TRBV19
clone size: .
CDR3 DNA: TGTGCCAGTAGACAGGGGGCGCTGGGCAATGGCTACACCTTC
CDR3 protein: CASRQGALGNGYTF

CDR3 length: 12
D gene: TRBD1
J gene: TRBJ1-2
V gene: TRBV29-1
clone size: .
CDR3 DNA: TGCAGCGTCGGGACAGGTTCGAATGGCTACACCTTC
CDR3 protein: CSVGTGSNGYTF

CDR3 length: 15
D gene: TRBD1
J gene: TRBJ2-2
V gene: TRBV9
clone size: few
CDR3 DNA: TGTGCCAGCAGCGTAGGGGGACAGGTGTCCGGGGAGCTGTTTTTT
CDR3 protein: CASSVGGQVSGELFF

CDR3 length: 14
D gene: .
J gene: TRBJ1-4
V gene: TRBV28
clone size: .
CDR3 DNA: TGTGCCAGCAGTGATTTCGGGGTAATTGAAAAACTGTTTTTT
CDR3 protein: CASSDFGVIEKLFF